This passage covers 26 T cell receptor beta chains from one sample sequenced in a study of OX40 agonist ivuxolimab in advanced cancers. Sequencing was performed with immunoSEQ multiplex PCR; in TCRdb, only in-frame clones are kept and a portion is missing. Among 8,000 to 10,000 clones listed, roughly 71% were seen once. The sample was CD4+ or CD8+ T cells sorted from blood, taken in a trial of the OX40 agonist ivuxolimab. These receptors were collected from an adult with an advanced solid tumor such as melanoma, head and neck, liver or kidney cancer.

The chain links TRBV4-1 to TRBJ2-1, with a tentative D call TRBD2 (5 bases). The germline gives CDR1 MGHRA, CDR2 YSYEKL. V gave up 7 bases and J gave up 0 bases, with 10 bases separating them. The CDR3 totals 14 residues. DNA of the CDR3: TGCGCCAGCAATTCGGACTCCTCCTACAATGAGCAGTTCTTC. This encodes CASNSDSSYNEQFF.

J is TRBJ1-2 and V is TRBV4-3, with D unresolved. Germline assignment: CDR1 LGHNA and CDR2 YSLEER. Deletions cut 0 bases from V and 5 bases from J, with 10 bases between. The CDR3 is made up of 14 amino acids. CDR3 nucleotides: TGCGCCAGCAGCCAAGATCTTTTCGGATATGGCTACACCTTC. Translated: CASSQDLFGYGYTF.

The J gene is TRBJ1-3, the V gene TRBV4-3; maybe TRBD1 (5 bases). There are 15 residues in the CDR3. Trimming stripped 3 bases from V and 4 bases from J, with 13 bases between. Germline CDR1 LGHNA, CDR2 YSLEER. CDR3 nucleotide sequence: TGCGCCAGCAGCCAGGGGGGGACTGGGGGAAACACCATATATTTT. It encodes CASSQGGTGGNTIYF.

Only a few counts were recorded for this clone. The V gene is TRBV7-9, the J gene TRBJ2-1; TRBD2 aligns across 8 bases. V was pared by 4 bases and J by 6 bases, with 8 bases of the junction left unmatched. CDR1 is SEHNR and CDR2 is FQNEAQ in the germline V gene (reference sequence). This CDR3 is built from 15 residues. CDR3 DNA sequence: TGTGCCAGCAGCTCGACCGCCGGGGGGGTCAATGAGCAGTTCTTC. This translates into CASSSTAGGVNEQFF.

The chain joins TRBV29-1 to TRBJ1-3; D is ambiguous. CDR1 is SQVTM, CDR2 ANQGSEA, per germline. The CDR3 spans 13 residues. The germline V and J ends were trimmed by 7 bases and 4 bases, with 14 bases remaining between them. Here the CDR3 DNA reads TGCAGCGGAACCCGACGGACCGGAAACACCATATATTTT. Protein: CSGTRRTGNTIYF.

The chain couples TRBV13 to TRBJ2-1; 8 nucleotides match TRBD2. J lost 7 bases, V lost 3 bases, and 8 bases had no gene match. The CDR3 consists of 15 residues. Germline V CDR1 and CDR2: PRHDT, FYEKMQ (reference sequence). The CDR3 sequence is CASSLRGAKRNEQFF. The DNA of the CDR3 is TGTGCCAGCAGCTTGCGGGGGGCAAAAAGAAATGAGCAGTTCTTC.

V gene TRBV7-9 combines with J gene TRBJ1-2; no clear D gene. The CDR3 contains 14 residues. Germline CDR1 SEHNR, CDR2 FQNEAQ (reference sequence). With 5 bases removed from V and 2 bases from J, the gap between germline ends came to 12 bases. The CDR3 loop reads CASSHSGNNYGYTF. The CDR3 region has the DNA TGTGCCAGCAGCCATTCCGGGAACAACTATGGCTACACCTTC.

The V and J genes are TRBV9 and TRBJ1-4; 8 bases are shared with TRBD1. After removal of 4 bases from V and 8 bases from J, the junction contained 10 bases not matched to a gene. This CDR3 is 15 amino acids long. The V gene's germline CDR1 is SGDLS and CDR2 YYNGEE. CDR3 bases: TGTGCCAGCAGCCCATATGGACAGGGCTGGGAAAAACTGTTTTTT. Its protein is CASSPYGQGWEKLFF.

This clone was picked up a small number of times. The gene calls are TRBV7-9 and TRBJ1-6; D ambiguous. Germline assignment: CDR1 SEHNR and CDR2 FQNEAQ (reference sequence). V gave up 1 base and J gave up 9 bases, with 4 bases separating them. The CDR3 contains 12 residues. The CDR3: CASSLGSSPLHF. The CDR3 nucleotides read TGTGCCAGCAGCTTAGGATCTTCACCCCTCCACTTT.

Judged by abundance, this clone is medium-sized. This chain connects TRBV19 to TRBJ1-2; the D is unclear. V was clipped by 8 bases and J by 3 bases, with 22 bases between them. The CDR3 spans 16 residues. Per the germline V gene, CDR1 is LNHDA and CDR2 is SQIVND (reference sequence). DNA for the CDR3: TGTGCCAGTTGCCCCCTCCGGCCCTCTTCTGACTATGGCTACACCTTC. It is translated as CASCPLRPSSDYGYTF.

V gene TRBV9 combines with J gene TRBJ1-4; 9 nucleotides align to TRBD1. In germline, CDR1 is SGDLS, CDR2 YYNGEE. Trimming cost V 3 bases and J 8 bases; bases outside gene matches: 8. The CDR3 contains 15 residues. The CDR3 loop reads CASSAGQGRNEKLFF. CDR3 nucleotide sequence: TGTGCCAGCAGCGCCGGACAGGGGAGGAACGAAAAACTGTTTTTT.

This clone was seen a single time. Written as DNA, the CDR3 is TGTGCCAGCAGCAACAGGGGGCTCTATGACAATGAGCAGTTCTTC. It encodes CASSNRGLYDNEQFF. The chain uses TRBV7-9 and TRBJ2-1; TRBD1 aligns across 9 bases. This CDR3 contains 15 residues. Germline trimming cut 5 bases from V and 5 bases from J; bases unmatched to any gene: 7. Germline assignment: CDR1 SEHNR and CDR2 FQNEAQ (reference sequence). The whole variable domain, filled in from reference TRBV7-9 and TRBJ2-1, reads DTGVSQNPRHKITKRGQNVTFRCDPISEHNRLYWYRQTLGQGPEFLTYFQNEAQLEKSRLLSDRFSAERPKGSFSTLEIQRTEQGDSAMYLCASSNRGLYDNEQFFGPGTRLTVL.

V and J are TRBV9 and TRBJ1-4; tentative D call: TRBD1 (6 bases). Germline lookup yields CDR1 SGDLS and CDR2 YYNGEE. The CDR3 runs to 14 residues. V shed 0 bases and J shed 8 bases, with 11 bases lying between them. The CDR3 sequence is CASSVEAGDEKLFF. CDR3 nucleotides: TGTGCCAGCAGCGTAGAGGCAGGGGACGAAAAACTGTTTTTT.

The chain's CDR3 is CASSGYLAHSDNEQFF. CDR3 sequence (DNA): TGTGCCAGCAGTGGATACCTAGCCCATTCCGACAATGAGCAGTTCTTC. The chain employs TRBV21-1 and TRBJ2-1; the table calls TRBD2, which could not be checked here. TRBV21-1 constitutes a pseudogene. There are 16 residues in the CDR3.

V and J are TRBV7-7 and TRBJ2-7, with TRBD1 matching 9 bases. V was pared by 3 bases and J by 2 bases, with 5 bases of the junction left unmatched. This CDR3 has 15 amino acids. Germline assignment: CDR1 SSHAT and CDR2 FNYEAQ (reference sequence). DNA for the CDR3: TGTGCCAGCAGCTTGGGACAGGGAGGGACCTACGAGCAGTACTTC. It is translated as CASSLGQGGTYEQYF.

This sequence joins TRBV7-9 and TRBJ2-7; 10 bases map to TRBD1. J gave up 2 bases and V 5 bases, and 6 bases lay outside the gene matches. Germline V gene sequence: CDR1 SEHNR, CDR2 FQNEAQ (reference sequence). CDR3 length: 15 residues. CDR3: CASSGTGARAYEQYF. As DNA, the CDR3 is TGTGCCAGCAGCGGGACAGGGGCCCGGGCCTACGAGCAGTACTTC. Full variable domain (rest looked up from reference TRBV7-9 and TRBJ2-7): DTGVSQNPRHKITKRGQNVTFRCDPISEHNRLYWYRQTLGQGPEFLTYFQNEAQLEKSRLLSDRFSAERPKGSFSTLEIQRTEQGDSAMYLCASSGTGARAYEQYFGPGTRLTVT.

This clone came up a few times. Other DNA sequences of this sample code for an identical CDR3. This chain connects TRBV7-2 to TRBJ1-1; unclear D gene. CDR1 is SGHTA, CDR2 FQGNSA, per germline. The CDR3 loop spans 13 amino acids. The ends were cut back, 5 bases at V and 3 bases at J, with 10 bases in the middle. The CDR3 sequence: CASSPTPYTEAFF. The CDR3 DNA reads as TGTGCCAGCAGCCCAACGCCTTACACTGAAGCTTTCTTT.

The V gene is TRBV11-2, the J gene TRBJ1-2; TRBD1 matches at 7 bases. Germline CDR1 is SGHAT and CDR2 is FQNNGV. The junction had 7 bases not matched to a gene; V was cut back by 0 bases and J by 3 bases. The CDR3 is 16 residues long. CDR3 coding DNA: TGTGCCAGCAGCTTAGACCTAGACAGGGAAGACTATGGCTACACCTTC. Its translation: CASSLDLDREDYGYTF.

This clone showed up just a few times. The V call is TRBV28, the J call TRBJ1-1; D unclear. This CDR3 spans 13 amino acids. CDR1 is MDHEN and CDR2 is SYDVKM in the germline V gene. V was clipped by 3 bases and J by 3 bases, with 8 bases between them. The chain's CDR3 is CASSLEQHTEAFF. The CDR3 DNA sequence: TGTGCCAGCAGTTTGGAACAGCACACTGAAGCTTTCTTT.

The CDR3 DNA sequence: TGTGCCAGCAGTTTCACTACAACTGAAGCTTTCTTT. It yields the protein CASSFTTTEAFF. This chain links TRBV2 with TRBJ1-1, with D uncertain. This CDR3 has 12 amino acids. Trimming took off 5 bases at V and 5 bases at J, with 9 bases between the two ends. Germline V gives CDR1 SNHLY, CDR2 FYNNEI.

The chain combines TRBV28 with TRBJ1-5, with TRBD1 matching over 7 bases. CDR1 is MDHEN and CDR2 is SYDVKM in the germline V gene. The CDR3 runs to 15 residues. V shed 4 bases and J 1 base; nucleotides not matched to a gene: 4. The CDR3 DNA reads as TGTGCCAGCAGTTCCCCCAGGGGGAGCAATCAGCCCCAGCATTTT. Its protein is CASSSPRGSNQPQHF.

This clone came up once. The chain uses TRBV28 and TRBJ1-4, with 11 bases fitting TRBD1. CDR1 MDHEN and CDR2 SYDVKM come from the germline V gene. CDR3 size: 15 residues. Losses at the gene ends were 5 bases for V and 8 bases for J; bases not matched to a gene: 7. The CDR3 sequence: CASSPGTGGGEKLFF. The CDR3 DNA is TGTGCCAGCAGTCCCGGGACAGGGGGGGGAGAAAAACTGTTTTTT.

In this sample, this clone turned up a few times. This sequence joins TRBV27 and TRBJ2-7, with 9 bases identical to TRBD1. CDR1 MNHEY and CDR2 SMNVEV come from the germline V gene (reference sequence). The CDR3 loop spans 14 amino acids. V gave up 2 bases and J gave up 4 bases; unmatched junction bases: 3. CDR3 region: CASSLRTGVYEQYF. The CDR3 DNA is TGTGCCAGCAGTTTACGGACAGGGGTATACGAGCAGTACTTC.

The chain employs TRBV5-1 and TRBJ2-3; 11 bases line up with TRBD1. Trimming removed 2 bases from V and 3 bases from J; junction bases left unmatched: 2. CDR1 and CDR2 from the germline V gene are SGHRS and YFSETQ. This CDR3 region has 15 residues. The CDR3 region has the DNA TGCGCCAGCAGCTTCGGACAGGGGGCAACAGATACGCAGTATTTT. Amino acids: CASSFGQGATDTQYF. Together with reference TRBV5-1 and TRBJ2-3, the CDR3 gives the full variable domain: KAGVTQTPRYLIKTRGQQVTLSCSPISGHRSVSWYQQTPGQGLQFLFEYFSETQRNKGNFPGRFSGRQFSNSRSEMNVSTLELGDSALYLCASSFGQGATDTQYFGPGTRLTVL.

By share, this clone counts as medium-sized. The rearrangement joins TRBV6-5 to TRBJ1-1; TRBD1 aligns across 7 bases. This CDR3 has 14 residues. In germline, CDR1 is MNHEY, CDR2 SVGAGI. V lost 6 bases and J lost 1; bases outside the gene matches: 5. This CDR3 reads CASRQGFTNTEAFF. In DNA, the CDR3 is TGTGCCAGCAGACAGGGGTTTACGAACACTGAAGCTTTCTTT.

The sample holds a few counts of this clone. V usage is TRBV7-9 and J usage is TRBJ2-1; perhaps TRBD2 as D (5 bases). V gave up 5 bases and J gave up 8 bases, with 22 bases separating them. Germline V CDR1 and CDR2: SEHNR, FQNEAQ (reference sequence). The CDR3 spans 16 residues. CDR3 protein: CASSPEAELELDEQFF. CDR3 DNA sequence: TGTGCCAGCAGCCCGGAGGCCGAGTTAGAATTGGATGAGCAGTTCTTC.